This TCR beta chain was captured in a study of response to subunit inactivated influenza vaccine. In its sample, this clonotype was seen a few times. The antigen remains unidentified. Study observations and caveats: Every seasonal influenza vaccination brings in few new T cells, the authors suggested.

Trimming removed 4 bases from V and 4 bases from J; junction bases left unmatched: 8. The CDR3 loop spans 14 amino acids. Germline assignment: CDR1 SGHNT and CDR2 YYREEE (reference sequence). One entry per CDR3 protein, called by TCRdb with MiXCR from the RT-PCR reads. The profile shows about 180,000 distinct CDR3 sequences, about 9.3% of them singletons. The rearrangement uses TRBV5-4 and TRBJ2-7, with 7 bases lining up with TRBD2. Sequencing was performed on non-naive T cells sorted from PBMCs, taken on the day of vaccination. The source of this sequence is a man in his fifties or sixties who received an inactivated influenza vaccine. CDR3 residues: CASSDLGGIYEQYF. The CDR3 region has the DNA TGTGCCAGCAGCGATTTGGGGGGGATTTACGAGCAGTACTTC.